A selection of T cell receptor beta chains follows, all from one sample in a study of cytomegalovirus exposure and HLA in healthy donors. The method was immunoSEQ multiplex PCR; TCRdb's version includes in-frame clones alone and lacks a portion of them. Of under 100,000 clones detected, around 77% appear once; the ten largest clones hold roughly 2%. Material for sequencing was PBMCs. These receptors were collected from a boy between 10 and 17 years old in good health and CMV-seronegative. CDR3s include the opening cysteine and the closing phenylalanine or tryptophan. Each record gives: D gene, clone size, V gene, J gene, CDR3 protein, CDR3 DNA. D genes are given only for firm matches. Rows may omit the clone size; those that give it use once, few, many or a size class.

-	-	TRBV25-1	TRBJ2-5	CASSSRGQETQYF	TGTGCCAGCAGTTCCCGCGGCCAAGAGACCCAGTACTTC
-	-	TRBV6-5	TRBJ1-5	CASSSSPPPGNQPQHF	TGTGCCAGCAGTTCGTCGCCTCCCCCAGGAAATCAGCCCCAGCATTTT
-	-	TRBV7-8	TRBJ1-5	CASSLFLLPDSNQPQHF	TGTGCCAGCAGCTTATTTCTTTTACCGGACTCCAATCAGCCCCAGCATTTT
TRBD1	-	TRBV11-2	TRBJ2-6	CASSPAKDRVLSGANVLTF	TGTGCCAGCAGCCCCGCCAAGGACAGGGTCCTCTCTGGGGCCAACGTCCTGACTTTC
-	few	TRBV30	TRBJ1-1	CAWDYRAEAFF	TGTGCCTGGGACTACAGGGCTGAAGCTTTCTTT
TRBD1	-	TRBV13	TRBJ1-1	CASSPGTVNTEAFF	TGTGCCAGCAGCCCCGGGACAGTGAACACTGAAGCTTTCTTT
-	-	TRBV5-4	TRBJ1-2	CASTTGIYGYTF	TGTGCCAGCACTACGGGGATCTATGGCTACACCTTC
TRBD2	-	TRBV25-1	TRBJ2-5	CASSAQRGARETQYF	TGTGCCAGCAGTGCCCAGCGGGGGGCGCGGGAGACCCAGTACTTC
TRBD1	-	TRBV7-2	TRBJ1-3	CASSYPGTGAGNTIYF	TGTGCCAGCAGCTATCCCGGGACAGGGGCGGGAAACACCATATATTTT
-	few	TRBV11-2	TRBJ2-7	CASSLGGSAGSYEQYF	TGTGCCAGCAGCTTAGGCGGATCCGCGGGCTCCTACGAGCAGTACTTC
-	few	TRBV7-6	TRBJ2-1	CASSLSPGTSSYNEQFF	TGTGCCAGCAGCTTATCACCGGGAACCAGCTCCTACAATGAGCAGTTCTTC
-	once	TRBV19	TRBJ2-7	CASSFEVGAISYEQYF	TGTGCCAGTAGTTTCGAAGTAGGGGCGATCTCCTACGAGCAGTACTTC
TRBD2	-	TRBV4-3	TRBJ2-3	CASSPFSGGTDTQYF	TGCGCCAGCAGCCCGTTTAGCGGGGGCACAGATACGCAGTATTTT
-	-	TRBV28	TRBJ2-5	CASSSLYLQETQYF	TGTGCCAGCAGTTCTCTCTACCTACAAGAGACCCAGTACTTC
-	-	TRBV5-1	TRBJ1-1	CASSLGRGTEAFF	TGCGCCAGCAGCTTAGGCAGAGGTACTGAAGCTTTCTTT
-	-	TRBV9	TRBJ2-1	CASSPRQSSYNEQFF	TGTGCCAGCAGCCCCCGACAGTCATCCTACAATGAGCAGTTCTTC
-	-	TRBV19	TRBJ2-3	CASSTLKGDTQYF	TGTGCCAGTAGTACCTTAAAGGGGGATACGCAGTATTTT
-	-	TRBV9	TRBJ1-1	CASSVGANTEAFF	TGTGCCAGCAGCGTAGGGGCAAACACTGAAGCTTTCTTT
-	few	TRBV6-6	TRBJ1-1	CASSPPRGKIAEAFF	TGTGCCAGCAGTCCCCCACGGGGAAAGATAGCTGAAGCTTTCTTT
TRBD1	few	TRBV6-5	TRBJ2-6	CASSWTGSGANVLTF	TGTGCCAGCAGTTGGACAGGCTCTGGGGCCAACGTCCTGACTTTC